This is a list of T cell receptor beta chains from one sample in a study of T cells in localized non-small cell lung cancer. TCRdb's table, derived via immunoSEQ multiplex PCR, lists solely in-frame clones and lacks some. The table includes approximately 2,200 clones, about a quarter detected once. Specimen: lung tumor tissue, collected before any cancer treatment. The receptors originated from a woman aged 35 to 69 with stage III squamous cell lung carcinoma. Both conserved end residues are part of each CDR3. The order of the fields is V gene, D gene, clone size, J gene, CDR3 protein, CDR3 DNA. D genes are given only for firm matches. Clone size is given for some rows only: seen once, a few or many times, or a class if the clone is expanded.

V: TRBV5-1; D: -; size: once; J: TRBJ2-7; CDR3: CASSLHQSSYEQYF; DNA: TGCGCCAGCAGCCTACACCAGAGCTCCTACGAGCAGTACTTC
V: TRBV29-1; D: -; size: -; J: TRBJ1-2; CDR3: CSVVAGPGGYTF; DNA: TGCAGCGTTGTTGCGGGACCGGGTGGCTACACCTTC
V: TRBV16; D: -; size: -; J: TRBJ2-7; CDR3: CASSRGSSYEQYF; DNA: TGTGCCAGCAGCCGGGGGAGCTCCTACGAGCAGTACTTC
V: TRBV6-8; D: -; size: few; J: TRBJ2-2; CDR3: CASSSSPGGGSGNTGELFF; DNA: TGTGCCAGCAGTTCCTCCCCGGGAGGGGGCTCTGGTAACACCGGGGAGCTGTTTTTT
V: TRBV25-1; D: TRBD1; size: -; J: TRBJ2-3; CDR3: CASSEAGTGRTDTQYF; DNA: TGTGCCAGCAGCGAGGCGGGGACAGGGAGGACAGATACGCAGTATTTT
V: TRBV30; D: -; size: -; J: TRBJ2-6; CDR3: CAWSVLVLANSGANVLTF; DNA: TGTGCCTGGAGTGTACTGGTGCTAGCGAACTCTGGGGCCAACGTCCTGACTTTC
V: TRBV16; D: -; size: few; J: TRBJ1-1; CDR3: CASSQARNAEAFF; DNA: TGTGCCAGCAGCCAAGCCCGTAACGCTGAAGCTTTCTTT
V: TRBV29-1; D: -; size: once; J: TRBJ2-5; CDR3: CSVGLGQGLRETQYF; DNA: TGCAGCGTTGGCCTGGGGCAGGGGCTTAGGGAGACCCAGTACTTC
V: TRBV6-8; D: -; size: -; J: TRBJ2-7; CDR3: CASRTPRGSSYEQYF; DNA: TGTGCCAGCAGGACCCCCCGGGGAAGCTCCTACGAGCAGTACTTC
V: TRBV29-1; D: -; size: -; J: TRBJ2-5; CDR3: CSVVRGARETQYF; DNA: TGCAGCGTGGTGAGGGGGGCGCGGGAGACCCAGTACTTC
V: TRBV9; D: -; size: -; J: TRBJ2-2; CDR3: CASSVGGNTGELFF; DNA: TGTGCCAGCAGCGTAGGGGGAAACACCGGGGAGCTGTTTTTT
V: TRBV19; D: TRBD1; size: -; J: TRBJ2-7; CDR3: CASMGVRTGGEQYF; DNA: TGTGCCAGTATGGGCGTCAGGACAGGGGGCGAGCAGTACTTC
V: TRBV9; D: TRBD1; size: few; J: TRBJ1-4; CDR3: CASSEGQGRGEKLFF; DNA: TGTGCCAGCAGTGAAGGACAGGGGAGAGGCGAAAAACTGTTTTTT
V: TRBV11-3; D: -; size: medium-sized; J: TRBJ2-3; CDR3: CASSHRGGVGTDTQYF; DNA: TGTGCCAGCAGCCATCGGGGCGGGGTCGGGACAGATACGCAGTATTTT
V: TRBV11-3; D: -; size: few; J: TRBJ1-1; CDR3: CASSLRGTGTRNTEAFF; DNA: TGTGCCAGCAGCTTACGCGGCACAGGGACTCGGAACACTGAAGCTTTCTTT